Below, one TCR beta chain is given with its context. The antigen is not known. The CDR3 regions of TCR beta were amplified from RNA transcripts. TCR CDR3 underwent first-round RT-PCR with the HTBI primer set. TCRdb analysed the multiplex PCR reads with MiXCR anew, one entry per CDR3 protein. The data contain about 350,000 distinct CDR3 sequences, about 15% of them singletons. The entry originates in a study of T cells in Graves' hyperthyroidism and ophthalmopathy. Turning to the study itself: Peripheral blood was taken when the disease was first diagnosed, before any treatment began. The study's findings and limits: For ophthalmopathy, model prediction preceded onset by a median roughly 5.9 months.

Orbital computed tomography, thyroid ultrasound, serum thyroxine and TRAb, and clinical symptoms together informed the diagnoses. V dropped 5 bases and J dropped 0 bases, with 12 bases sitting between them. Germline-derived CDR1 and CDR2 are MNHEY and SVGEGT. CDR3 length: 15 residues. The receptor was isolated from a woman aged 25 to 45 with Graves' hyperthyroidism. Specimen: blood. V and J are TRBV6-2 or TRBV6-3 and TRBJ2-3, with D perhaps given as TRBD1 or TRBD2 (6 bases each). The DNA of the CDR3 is TGTGCCAGCAGTGGAGGGGGAGCTAGCACAGATACGCAGTATTTT. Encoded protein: CASSGGGASTDTQYF.